This T cell receptor beta chain was observed in a study of blood T cells in healthy people across ages. CDR3 length: 17 residues. In germline, CDR1 is SGHTA, CDR2 FQGNSA. J lost 8 bases, V lost 4 bases, and 16 bases had no gene match. Using a J-beta primer mix together with a sample-barcoded 5' primer, a second PCR was run for roughly 6 to 12 cycles. Tags on each cDNA molecule came from a template-switch adaptor with 12 random nucleotides. TCRdb recomputed calls from the 5' RACE reads with MiXCR, one row per CDR3 protein. The table shows 500,000 to 600,000 distinct CDR3 sequences, with 25% to 30% occurring only once. Each donor's blood draw was 7.5 to 10 milliliters of peripheral blood. In each sample, at least 6.5 million PBMCs were isolated.

Sequencing was done on a sample of blood. The source is a woman aged 70-85 years in good health. The V call is TRBV7-2, the J call TRBJ1-2, with TRBD1 matching over 10 bases. For the CDR3, the DNA is TGTGCCAGCAGCTCCTCACCCTCGACAGGGGGCAGAGGCGGCTACACCTTC. Translation gives CASSSSPSTGGRGGYTF.